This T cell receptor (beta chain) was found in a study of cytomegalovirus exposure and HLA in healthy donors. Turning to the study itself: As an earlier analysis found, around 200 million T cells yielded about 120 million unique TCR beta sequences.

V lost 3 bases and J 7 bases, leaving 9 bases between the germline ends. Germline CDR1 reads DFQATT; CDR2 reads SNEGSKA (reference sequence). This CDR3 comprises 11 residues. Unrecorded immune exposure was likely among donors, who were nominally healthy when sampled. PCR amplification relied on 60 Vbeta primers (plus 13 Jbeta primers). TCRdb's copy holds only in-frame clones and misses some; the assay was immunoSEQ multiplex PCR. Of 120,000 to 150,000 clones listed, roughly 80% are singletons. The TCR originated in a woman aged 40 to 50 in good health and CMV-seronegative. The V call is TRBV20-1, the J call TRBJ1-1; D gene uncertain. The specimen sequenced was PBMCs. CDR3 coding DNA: TGCAGTGCTAGCTCCGACTATGAAGCTTTCTTT. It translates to CSASSDYEAFF.